This T cell receptor (beta chain) was captured in a study of OX40 agonist ivuxolimab in advanced cancers. About the study as a whole: Ivuxolimab, which targeted the costimulatory receptor OX40 (CD134), was an agonistic, fully human IgG2 monoclonal antibody. Intravenous ivuxolimab was administered to patients every 2 weeks at six dose levels: 0.01, 0.1, 0.3, 1.5, 3 and 10 mg/kg. Of the roughly 52 dose-escalation patients, hepatocellular carcinoma was present in around 19, melanoma in around 15, renal cell carcinoma in 9 and head and neck cancer in 9. A male proportion of around 83% and a mean age of around 60 years, ranging from about 23 to 90, were recorded for the dose-escalation cohort. Patients were allowed to have had prior anti-PD-1, anti-PD-L1 or anti-CTLA-4 therapy, and around two fifths of the dose-escalation patients had been treated with checkpoint inhibitors. Partial responses occurred in three dose-escalation patients, of whom one had hepatocellular carcinoma and two had cutaneous melanoma. Peripheral TCRbeta sequencing was intended to test whether TCR sequence diversity was altered and clonal T-cell expansion was caused by ivuxolimab. The paper reports the monotherapy dose-escalation portion (N of about 50 patients) of the phase I ivuxolimab trial.

Genomic DNA was extracted from sorted cells for sequencing of the TCRbeta CDR3 region. TCRbeta CDR3 regions were sequenced using the immunoSEQ Assay. Here the immuneACCESS table is served through TCRdb, limited to in-frame sequences with V and J called. Missing clones are a known gap in these copies; in checked studies unresolved V genes cover under half, and the rest lacks a known reason. In all, the sample holds around 11,000 clones, and 75% to 90% of those were seen once. Roughly 15% of the sample lies in the top ten. Here is what the overall study found, with its caveats: Low levels of normalized T-cell clonal expansion were also seen in some nonresponding patients. At doses of 0.1 to 3.0 mg/kg, clonal expansion of both CD4+ and CD8+ blood T cells was observed from baseline to week 6. The antigen specificity of the peripheral T cells that underwent clonal expansion was not determined. Partial responders in the 0.1-3.0 mg/kg groups had among the lowest normalized peripheral clonal expansion, especially among CD8+ T cells. After ivuxolimab, more expanded clones were found on average in CD8+ T cells than in CD4+ T cells.

Comment on this clone: Its antigen has not been determined. The sample holds no much larger clone one base away, and base qualities are not on file.

The trial excluded patients who had a history of autoimmune disease or were on systemic immunosuppression. Peripheral blood for TCR sequencing was collected from all dose cohorts at baseline, on cycle 4 day 1, and on cycle 7 day 1. Samples came from an open-label, multicenter, first-in-human phase I dose-escalation trial of ivuxolimab. Adults with locally advanced or metastatic melanoma, renal cell carcinoma, hepatocellular carcinoma or head and neck squamous cell carcinoma were enrolled in the trial. CD4+ and CD8+ T cells were sorted separately from peripheral blood before TCR sequencing. The junction carries 12 bases between V and J, which are trimmed by 3 bases and 4 bases respectively. Counted from cysteine to phenylalanine, this CDR3 has 14 amino acids. The read is trimmed to its CDR3 DNA, 42 bases read in frame from base 1. Sequences MNHNS (CDR1) and SASEGT (CDR2) are obtained from the germline V gene.

This specimen consisted of CD4+ or CD8+ T cells sorted from blood, obtained in a trial of the OX40 agonist ivuxolimab. The rearrangement joined TRBV6-1 to TRBJ1-2; matching of 5 bases hints at TRBD1 as the D gene. The clonotype originates from an adult with an advanced solid tumor such as melanoma, head and neck, liver or kidney cancer. The bases are TGTGCCAGCAGTGATCTACCAGGGCTCTATGGCTACACCTTC. Its coded protein is CASSDLPGLYGYTF.